This TCR beta chain stems from a study of shared clonotypes between healthy human individuals. V lost 5 bases, J lost 0 bases, and 4 bases stayed unmatched. This CDR3 has 17 residues. Germline assignment: CDR1 SGHTA and CDR2 FQGNSA. An assay was performed, and its level was deep. Measured with immunoSEQ multiplex PCR; TCRdb has only the in-frame clones, and not every one. Altogether roughly 500,000 clones are present, approximately 78% being singletons, with the ten largest covering approximately 12%. The chain couples TRBV7-2 to TRBJ2-6; 10 nucleotides agree with TRBD1. The sample was PBMCs. This TCR derives from a woman aged 40 to 49 in good health. Some clones in this sample may be carry-over from other donors' samples. The CDR3 nucleotides are TGTGCCAGCAGCCCCCGACAGGGGGCCTCTGGGGCCAACGTCCTGACTTTC. This translates into CASSPRQGASGANVLTF.